This T cell receptor (beta chain) was captured in a study of blood T cell repertoires in COVID-19. Background on the study: COVID-19 samples, acute and convalescent, were from the United States, Italy and Spain.

The assay was immunoSEQ multiplex PCR, and TCRdb's table has in-frame clones only and misses some. The repertoire consists of a few hundred thousand clones, with over 75% occurring once and the leading ten covering approximately 1.8%. This clonotype was obtained from a man aged 35-49 years in a cohort exposed to, infected with or recovered from COVID-19 (not recorded which). Sequenced material: PBMCs or T cells enriched from blood (not recorded which).

The CDR3 spells CASSYSGTGTDTQYF. CDR3 DNA: TGTGCCAGCAGCTATTCCGGGACAGGCACAGATACGCAGTATTTT. The V and J genes are TRBV11-1 and TRBJ2-3, with TRBD1 matching 7 bases. V lost 4 bases and J lost 1; bases outside the gene matches: 5. CDR1 and CDR2 (germline): SGHAT, FQDESV (reference sequence). This CDR3 is 15 amino acids long.